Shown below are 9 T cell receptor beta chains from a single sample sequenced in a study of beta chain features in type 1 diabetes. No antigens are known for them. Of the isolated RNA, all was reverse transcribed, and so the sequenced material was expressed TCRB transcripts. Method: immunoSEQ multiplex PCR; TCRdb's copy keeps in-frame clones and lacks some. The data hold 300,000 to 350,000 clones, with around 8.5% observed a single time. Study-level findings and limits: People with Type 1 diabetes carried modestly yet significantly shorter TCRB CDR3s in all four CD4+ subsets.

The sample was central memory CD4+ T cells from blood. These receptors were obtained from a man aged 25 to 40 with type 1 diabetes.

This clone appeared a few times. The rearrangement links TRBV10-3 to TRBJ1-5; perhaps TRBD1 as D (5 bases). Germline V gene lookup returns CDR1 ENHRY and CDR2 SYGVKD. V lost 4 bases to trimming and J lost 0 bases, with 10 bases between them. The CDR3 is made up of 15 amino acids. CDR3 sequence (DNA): TGTGCCATCAGTGGACAGCAGGATAGCAATCAGCCCCAGCATTTT. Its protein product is CAISGQQDSNQPQHF.

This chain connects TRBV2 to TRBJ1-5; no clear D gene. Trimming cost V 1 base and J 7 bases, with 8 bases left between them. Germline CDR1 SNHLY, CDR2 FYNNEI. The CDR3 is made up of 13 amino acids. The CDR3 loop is CASSEEGPQPQHF. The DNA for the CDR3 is TGTGCCAGCAGTGAAGAAGGGCCACAGCCCCAGCATTTT.

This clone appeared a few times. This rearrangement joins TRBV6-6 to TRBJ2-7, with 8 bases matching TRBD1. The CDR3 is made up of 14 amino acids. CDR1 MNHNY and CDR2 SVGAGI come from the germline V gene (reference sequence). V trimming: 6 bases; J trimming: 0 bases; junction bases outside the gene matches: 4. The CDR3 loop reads CASSQGASSYEQYF. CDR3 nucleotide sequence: TGTGCCAGCAGCCAGGGGGCCAGCTCCTACGAGCAGTACTTC.

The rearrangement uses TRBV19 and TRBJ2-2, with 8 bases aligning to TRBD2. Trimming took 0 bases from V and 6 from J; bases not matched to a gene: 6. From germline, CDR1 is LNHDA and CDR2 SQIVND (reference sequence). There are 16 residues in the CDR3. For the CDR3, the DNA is TGTGCCAGTAGTATAGAGAGGGCGACTAGCGCCGGGGAGCTGTTTTTT. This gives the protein CASSIERATSAGELFF.

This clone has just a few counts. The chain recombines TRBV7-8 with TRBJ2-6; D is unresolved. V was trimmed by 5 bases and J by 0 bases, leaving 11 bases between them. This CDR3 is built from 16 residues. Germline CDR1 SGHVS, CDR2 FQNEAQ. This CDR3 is CASSATSISGANVLTF. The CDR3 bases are TGTGCCAGCAGCGCCACAAGTATCTCTGGGGCCAACGTCCTGACTTTC.

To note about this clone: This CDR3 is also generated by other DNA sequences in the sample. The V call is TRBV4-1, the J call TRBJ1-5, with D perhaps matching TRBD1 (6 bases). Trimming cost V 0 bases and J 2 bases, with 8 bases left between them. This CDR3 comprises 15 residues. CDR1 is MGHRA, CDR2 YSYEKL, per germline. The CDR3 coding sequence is TGCGCCAGCAGCCAAGAACAGGGTGGCAATCAGCCCCAGCATTTT. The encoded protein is CASSQEQGGNQPQHF.

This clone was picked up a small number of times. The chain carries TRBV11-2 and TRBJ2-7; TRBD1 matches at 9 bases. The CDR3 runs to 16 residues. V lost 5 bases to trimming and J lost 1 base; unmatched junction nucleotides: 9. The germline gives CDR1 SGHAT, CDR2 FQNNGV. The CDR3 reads CASSPQGQGWSYEQYF. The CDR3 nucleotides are TGTGCCAGCAGCCCTCAAGGACAGGGGTGGTCCTACGAGCAGTACTTC.

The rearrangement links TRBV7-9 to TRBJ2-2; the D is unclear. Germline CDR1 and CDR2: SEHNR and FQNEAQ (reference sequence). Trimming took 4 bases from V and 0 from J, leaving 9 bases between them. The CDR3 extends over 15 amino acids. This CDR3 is CASSSTRTNTGELFF. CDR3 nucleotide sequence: TGTGCCAGCAGCTCGACCCGGACGAACACCGGGGAGCTGTTTTTT.

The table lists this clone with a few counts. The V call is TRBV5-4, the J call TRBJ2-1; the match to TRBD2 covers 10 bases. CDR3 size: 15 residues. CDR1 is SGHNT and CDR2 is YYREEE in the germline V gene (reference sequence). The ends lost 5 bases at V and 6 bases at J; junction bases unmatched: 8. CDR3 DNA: TGTGCCAGCAGTTTAAGTAGCGGGGGGCCCAATGAGCAGTTCTTC. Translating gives CASSLSSGGPNEQFF.